The rows below give T cell receptor beta chains drawn from one sample of a study of T cell repertoires in cytomegalovirus infection. MiXCR was run by TCRdb on the reads, yielding one entry per CDR3 protein. The profile shows hundreds of thousands of distinct CDR3 sequences, roughly a third of them singletons. Sample: PBMCs. These receptors all stem from a human donor in good health (CMV status not recorded). Some clones in this sample may be carry-over from other donors' samples. The CDR3 runs from the conserved cysteine through the conserved F or W. The D gene is left open where the match is weak. Some rows have no size entry. The others give once, few or many, or a class for an expanded clone.

NA | TRBJ1-6 | NA | TRBV27 | CSSSFGGNNSPLHF | TGTTCCAGCAGTTTCGGGGGAAATAATTCACCCCTCCACTTT
few | TRBJ1-1 | TRBD1 | TRBV19 | CASSRGQGRYGAEAFF | TGTGCCAGTAGTAGGGGACAGGGGAGGTACGGCGCTGAAGCTTTCTTT
few | TRBJ2-1 | TRBD2 | TRBV20-1 | CSAWLAGDNEQFF | TGCAGTGCCTGGCTAGCGGGAGATAATGAGCAGTTCTTC
NA | TRBJ2-7 | TRBD2 | TRBV20-1 | CSAKAGTSYEQYF | TGCAGTGCCAAGGCCGGGACTAGCTACGAGCAGTACTTC
NA | TRBJ2-1 | TRBD2 | TRBV7-9 | CASSSSGLAGGNEKFF | TGTGCCAGCAGCTCATCGGGACTAGCGGGAGGCAATGAGAAGTTCTTC
NA | TRBJ2-2 | TRBD1 | TRBV7-9 | CASSDRDRMSLITGELFF | TGTGCCAGCAGCGACCGGGACAGAATGAGCCTTATCACCGGGGAGCTGTTTTTT
NA | TRBJ1-2 | NA | TRBV19 | CASSIVGPGAPGGYTF | TGTGCCAGTAGTATTGTTGGTCCGGGGGCGCCGGGTGGCTACACCTTC
NA | TRBJ1-2 | NA | TRBV28 | CASLGGDGYTF | TGTGCCAGCCTCGGGGGGGATGGCTACACCTTC
NA | TRBJ1-5 | NA | TRBV19 | CASDAGGRQPQHF | TGTGCCAGTGATGCCGGAGGGAGACAGCCCCAGCATTTT
NA | TRBJ2-1 | NA | TRBV9 | CASSVYQGGEQFF | TGTGCCAGCAGCGTATACCAAGGCGGTGAGCAGTTCTTC
few | TRBJ2-1 | NA | TRBV7-9 | CASSLSFFLQFF | TGTGCCAGCAGCTTATCCTTCTTTCTGCAGTTCTTC
NA | TRBJ1-1 | NA | TRBV4-1 | CASSTAGALTVACF | TGCGCCAGCAGCACCGCGGGGGCGCTTACTGTAGCTTGCTTT
few | TRBJ2-3 | NA | TRBV29-1 | CSVEDREKSTDTQYF | TGCAGCGTTGAAGATCGTGAAAAAAGCACAGATACGCAGTATTTT
many | TRBJ1-3 | NA | TRBV20-1 | CSASLGGSGNTIYF | TGCAGTGCTAGTCTGGGCGGCTCTGGAAACACCATATATTTT
few | TRBJ1-1 | NA | TRBV20-1 | CSASLGGAGNTEAFF | TGCAGTGCTAGCCTGGGGGGGGCCGGGAACACTGAAGCTTTCTTT
few | TRBJ2-1 | TRBD1 | TRBV7-2 | CASSIQGLLGNEQFF | TGTGCCAGCAGCATACAGGGGTTATTGGGCAATGAGCAGTTCTTC
many | TRBJ1-2 | NA | TRBV4-1 | CASSQDSGKAGYGYTF | TGCGCCAGCAGCCAAGATTCAGGGAAGGCCGGCTATGGCTACACCTTC
NA | TRBJ2-3 | NA | TRBV24-1 | CATSDQKTPRPSADTQYF | TGTGCCACCAGTGACCAAAAAACTCCGAGGCCAAGCGCAGATACGCAGTATTTT
NA | TRBJ1-3 | NA | TRBV9 | CASSVSDGRGNTIYF | TGTGCCAGCAGCGTCTCAGACGGTCGGGGAAACACCATATATTTT
few | TRBJ2-1 | TRBD2 | TRBV25-1 | CASSEELAGNLNEQFF | TGTGCCAGCAGTGAAGAACTAGCGGGAAATCTAAATGAGCAGTTCTTC
few | TRBJ1-2 | NA | TRBV9 | CASSVVAGYGYTF | TGTGCCAGCAGCGTAGTCGCCGGCTATGGCTACACCTTC
few | TRBJ2-2 | NA | TRBV7-8 | CASSLLLGTNTGELFF | TGTGCCAGCAGCTTATTACTGGGGACGAACACCGGGGAGCTGTTTTTT
few | TRBJ1-2 | NA | TRBV28 | CASRQTLGTASRDGYTF | TGTGCCAGCAGACAAACCCTCGGGACTGCATCTCGAGATGGCTACACCTTC
few | TRBJ2-1 | TRBD2 | TRBV20-1 | CSAAKEGLAASHNEQFF | TGCAGTGCCGCAAAGGAGGGACTAGCGGCGAGCCACAATGAGCAGTTCTTC
NA | TRBJ1-2 | NA | TRBV7-3 | CASSLIVTDSTDGYTF | TGTGCCAGCAGCTTAATAGTAACGGACAGTACGGATGGCTACACCTTC
NA | TRBJ1-1 | NA | TRBV7-6 | CASSPPRVSRDAEAFF | TGTGCCAGCAGCCCCCCCCGGGTCAGTAGGGACGCTGAAGCTTTCTTT
few | TRBJ2-1 | TRBD2 | TRBV7-9 | CASSHSGGNEQFF | TGTGCCAGCAGCCATTCGGGGGGCAATGAGCAGTTCTTC
NA | TRBJ2-7 | NA | TRBV12-3/TRBV12-4 | CASSPNSRGPLSYEQYF | TGTGCCAGCAGTCCAAATTCCAGGGGTCCCCTCTCCTACGAGCAGTACTTC
many | TRBJ1-2 | NA | TRBV7-2 | CASSPIDRPDGYTF | TGTGCCAGCAGCCCCATTGACAGACCGGATGGCTACACCTTC
NA | TRBJ1-4 | NA | TRBV7-6 | CASSFTRGKDEKLFF | TGTGCCAGCAGCTTCACCCGGGGGAAAGATGAAAAACTGTTTTTT
NA | TRBJ2-2 | NA | TRBV15 | CATSTTGTGELFF | TGTGCCACCAGCACGACGGGGACCGGGGAGCTGTTTTTT
NA | TRBJ1-3 | TRBD1 | TRBV12-3/TRBV12-4 | CASSYTGTGYGNTIYF | TGTGCCAGCAGTTATACCGGGACAGGGTACGGAAACACCATATATTTT
NA | TRBJ2-7 | TRBD1 | TRBV4-1 | CASSQAGTGPWEQYF | TGCGCCAGCAGCCAAGCCGGGACAGGCCCTTGGGAGCAGTACTTC